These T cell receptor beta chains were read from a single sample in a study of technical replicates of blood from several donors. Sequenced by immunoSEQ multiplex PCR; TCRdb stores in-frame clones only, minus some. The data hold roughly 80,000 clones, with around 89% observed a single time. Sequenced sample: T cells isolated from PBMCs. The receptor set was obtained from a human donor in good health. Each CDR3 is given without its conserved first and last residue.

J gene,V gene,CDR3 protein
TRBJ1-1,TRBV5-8,ASSLEQGNTEAF
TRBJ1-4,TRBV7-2,ASSLEGLLNEKLF
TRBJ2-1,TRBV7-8,ASSLSRGGGEQF
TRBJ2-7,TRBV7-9,ASSPLPFAGGDLEQY
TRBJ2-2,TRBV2,ASSVTGGRNTGELF
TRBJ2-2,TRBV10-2,ASSDILAGDTGELF
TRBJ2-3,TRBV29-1,SVEGGTGGPDTQY
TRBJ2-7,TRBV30,ACRQGSDEQY
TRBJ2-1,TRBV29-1,SVPTSGRDNEQF
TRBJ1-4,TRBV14,ASSPLQGGSEKLF
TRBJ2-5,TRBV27,ASSLSGRRVETQY
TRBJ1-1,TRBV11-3,ASSPRGSVNTEAF
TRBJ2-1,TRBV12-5,ASGGGTGFYNEQF
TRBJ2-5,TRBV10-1,ASSGGTSGEETQY
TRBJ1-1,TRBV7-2,ASTVGQSSNTEAF
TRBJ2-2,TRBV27,ASSQWGRGVGELF
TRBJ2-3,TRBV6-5,ASSYLPGQLTDTQY
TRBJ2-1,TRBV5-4,ASSRGYNEQF
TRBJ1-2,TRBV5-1,ASSLDQGDGYT
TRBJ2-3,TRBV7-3,ASSLSTGAQDTQY
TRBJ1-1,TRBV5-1,ASSSEGQQMNTEAF
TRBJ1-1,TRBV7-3,ASSPREGGEAF
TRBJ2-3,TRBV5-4,ASSLALAGAATDTQY
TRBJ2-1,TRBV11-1,ASRTSGYNEQF
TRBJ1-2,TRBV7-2,ASSLQGSDGYT
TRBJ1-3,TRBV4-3,ASSHAKGDSGNTIY
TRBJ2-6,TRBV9,ASSVTGTGANVLT
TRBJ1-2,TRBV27,ASSPGQYHYGYT
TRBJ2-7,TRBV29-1,SVEDRTSGPYEQY
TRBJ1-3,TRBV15,ATSIRGSGNTIY
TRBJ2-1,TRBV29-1,SVSTSGRAREQF
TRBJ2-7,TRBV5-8,ASSLGLAGVSYEQY
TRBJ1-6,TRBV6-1,ASRDTGTGNSPLH
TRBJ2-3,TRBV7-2,ASSLALAGGTDTQY
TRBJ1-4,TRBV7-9,ASSLKTGVLEKLF
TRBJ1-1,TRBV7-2,ASSLVVGGLDTEAF
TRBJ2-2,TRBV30,AWSVLDRGAGELF
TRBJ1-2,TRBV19,ASTTGAHYGYT
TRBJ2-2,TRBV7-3,ASSLNRGWDTGELF